A selection of T cell receptor beta chains follows, all from one sample in a study of CD8+ T cells in alopecia areata. Only in-frame clones appear in the TCRdb table, and some are missing; sequencing was by immunoSEQ multiplex PCR. The repertoire holds about 5,400 clones, with around 64% as singletons. Source: skin, taken at week 24, from a patient treated with tofacitinib. All receptors come from a human donor with alopecia areata. CDR3s include the opening cysteine and the closing phenylalanine or tryptophan. The D gene is left open where the match is weak. Size tells how often a clone was seen (once, few, many) or the class of an expanded clone, and some rows leave it out.

J gene: TRBJ2-7; clone size: NA; V gene: TRBV9; D gene: NA; CDR3 protein: CASSVGGPRDGEQYF; CDR3 DNA: TGTGCCAGCAGCGTAGGGGGCCCCAGGGATGGGGAGCAGTACTTC
J gene: TRBJ1-5; clone size: NA; V gene: TRBV18; D gene: TRBD1; CDR3 protein: CASSRDRGEPQHF; CDR3 DNA: TGTGCCAGCTCACGGGACAGGGGTGAGCCCCAGCATTTT
J gene: TRBJ2-5; clone size: NA; V gene: TRBV21-1; D gene: NA; CDR3 protein: CASSKETQYF; CDR3 DNA: TGTGCCAGCAGCAAAGAGACCCAGTACTTC
J gene: TRBJ1-5; clone size: NA; V gene: TRBV4-1; D gene: NA; CDR3 protein: CASSQKDGAGPQHF; CDR3 DNA: TGCGCCAGCAGCCAAAAGGACGGTGCCGGGCCCCAGCATTTT
J gene: TRBJ2-5; clone size: NA; V gene: TRBV19; D gene: NA; CDR3 protein: CASSLPGMETQYF; CDR3 DNA: TGTGCCAGTAGTCTTCCGGGGATGGAGACCCAGTACTTC
J gene: TRBJ1-1; clone size: NA; V gene: TRBV19; D gene: NA; CDR3 protein: CASSRGPEGLWNTEAFF; CDR3 DNA: TGTGCCAGTAGTAGGGGCCCAGAGGGGCTGTGGAACACTGAAGCTTTCTTT
J gene: TRBJ1-2; clone size: NA; V gene: TRBV14; D gene: NA; CDR3 protein: CASSNTGRGGYTF; CDR3 DNA: TGTGCCAGCAGCAACACAGGTCGGGGAGGCTACACCTTC
J gene: TRBJ2-4; clone size: NA; V gene: TRBV7-6; D gene: NA; CDR3 protein: CASSLDRPSGGSLAKNIQYF; CDR3 DNA: TGTGCCAGCAGCTTAGACCGTCCGTCGGGGGGCTCGCTAGCCAAAAACATTCAGTACTTC
J gene: TRBJ1-3; clone size: NA; V gene: TRBV25-1; D gene: NA; CDR3 protein: CASSESIGRGSGNTIYF; CDR3 DNA: TGTGCCAGCAGTGAATCCATAGGGCGGGGCTCTGGAAACACCATATATTTT
J gene: TRBJ1-2; clone size: NA; V gene: TRBV16; D gene: NA; CDR3 protein: CASSPTIQGYGYTF; CDR3 DNA: TGTGCCAGCAGCCCGACAATCCAGGGATATGGCTACACCTTC
J gene: TRBJ2-2; clone size: NA; V gene: TRBV19; D gene: NA; CDR3 protein: CASSMGGRQVGELFF; CDR3 DNA: TGTGCCAGTAGTATGGGGGGGCGCCAGGTCGGAGAGCTGTTTTTT
J gene: TRBJ2-2; clone size: NA; V gene: TRBV4-1; D gene: TRBD2; CDR3 protein: CASSPRGDSAPGAGELFF; CDR3 DNA: TGCGCCAGCAGCCCCCGGGGGGATAGCGCCCCGGGCGCCGGGGAGCTGTTTTTT
J gene: TRBJ2-1; clone size: once; V gene: TRBV7-9; D gene: NA; CDR3 protein: CASRRVFSLSYNEQFF; CDR3 DNA: TGTGCCAGCAGGAGGGTCTTCTCACTCTCCTACAATGAGCAGTTCTTC
J gene: TRBJ2-7; clone size: NA; V gene: TRBV7-2; D gene: TRBD1; CDR3 protein: CASSPGGRLGTGVYEQYF; CDR3 DNA: TGTGCCAGCAGCCCAGGGGGTAGGTTAGGGACAGGGGTCTACGAGCAGTACTTC
J gene: TRBJ2-3; clone size: NA; V gene: TRBV15; D gene: TRBD2; CDR3 protein: CATSRDFSGGPDTQYF; CDR3 DNA: TGTGCCACCAGCAGAGATTTTAGCGGGGGGCCAGATACGCAGTATTTT
J gene: TRBJ1-5; clone size: few; V gene: TRBV9; D gene: TRBD1; CDR3 protein: CASSEGTGEDQPQHF; CDR3 DNA: TGTGCCAGCAGCGAGGGGACAGGGGAAGATCAGCCCCAGCATTTT
J gene: TRBJ2-1; clone size: NA; V gene: TRBV30; D gene: NA; CDR3 protein: CAWSPPGRRQFF; CDR3 DNA: TGTGCCTGGAGTCCCCCGGGACGGCGGCAGTTCTTC
J gene: TRBJ2-7; clone size: NA; V gene: TRBV6-7; D gene: TRBD1; CDR3 protein: CASSPGQVNEQYF; CDR3 DNA: TGTGCCAGCAGCCCGGGACAGGTCAACGAGCAGTACTTC
J gene: TRBJ2-3; clone size: NA; V gene: TRBV7-3; D gene: NA; CDR3 protein: CASSSFTDTQYF; CDR3 DNA: TGTGCCAGCAGCTCTTTCACAGATACGCAGTATTTT
J gene: TRBJ2-7; clone size: NA; V gene: TRBV6-1; D gene: NA; CDR3 protein: CASTKGTGVSEQYF; CDR3 DNA: TGTGCCAGCACCAAGGGAACCGGGGTAAGCGAGCAGTACTTC
J gene: TRBJ2-3; clone size: NA; V gene: TRBV27; D gene: NA; CDR3 protein: CASSFWGADTQYF; CDR3 DNA: TGTGCCAGCAGTTTCTGGGGAGCAGATACGCAGTATTTT
J gene: TRBJ1-3; clone size: NA; V gene: TRBV7-2; D gene: TRBD1; CDR3 protein: CASSSNRDRGFGNTIYF; CDR3 DNA: TGTGCCAGCAGCTCCAACCGGGACAGAGGATTTGGAAACACCATATATTTT
J gene: TRBJ2-7; clone size: NA; V gene: TRBV5-1; D gene: NA; CDR3 protein: CASSGYREQYF; CDR3 DNA: TGCGCCAGCAGCGGCTATCGCGAGCAGTACTTC
J gene: TRBJ2-2; clone size: few; V gene: TRBV27; D gene: TRBD1; CDR3 protein: CASSLGRGPGGELFF; CDR3 DNA: TGTGCCAGCAGTTTAGGCAGGGGGCCTGGCGGGGAGCTGTTTTTT
J gene: TRBJ1-1; clone size: few; V gene: TRBV6-6; D gene: NA; CDR3 protein: CASSSILMNTEAFF; CDR3 DNA: TGTGCCAGCAGTTCCATCCTCATGAACACTGAAGCTTTCTTT
J gene: TRBJ1-6; clone size: NA; V gene: TRBV6-5; D gene: NA; CDR3 protein: CASSYTPLGEGSPLHF; CDR3 DNA: TGTGCCAGCAGTTACACCCCCCTAGGGGAGGGTTCACCCCTCCACTTT
J gene: TRBJ2-7; clone size: NA; V gene: TRBV30; D gene: NA; CDR3 protein: CAWRGRRRDKDYEQYF; CDR3 DNA: TGTGCCTGGAGAGGACGTAGGAGGGATAAAGACTACGAGCAGTACTTC
J gene: TRBJ2-1; clone size: once; V gene: TRBV7-8; D gene: TRBD2; CDR3 protein: CASSPHLRGDSYNEQFF; CDR3 DNA: TGTGCCAGCAGCCCCCATCTACGGGGGGATTCCTACAATGAGCAGTTCTTC
J gene: TRBJ1-1; clone size: few; V gene: TRBV11-2; D gene: NA; CDR3 protein: CASSLDAQGRNTEAFF; CDR3 DNA: TGTGCCAGCAGCTTAGATGCGCAGGGGAGGAACACTGAAGCTTTCTTT
J gene: TRBJ2-7; clone size: few; V gene: TRBV7-2; D gene: TRBD2; CDR3 protein: CASSEGTSGVDEQYF; CDR3 DNA: TGTGCCAGCAGCGAAGGGACTAGCGGGGTAGACGAGCAGTACTTC
J gene: TRBJ2-7; clone size: NA; V gene: TRBV27; D gene: TRBD1; CDR3 protein: CASSPNWDRVYEQYF; CDR3 DNA: TGTGCCAGCAGTCCGAATTGGGACAGGGTCTACGAGCAGTACTTC
J gene: TRBJ2-5; clone size: few; V gene: TRBV6-1; D gene: NA; CDR3 protein: CASSDGRGRQETQYF; CDR3 DNA: TGTGCCAGCAGCGACGGCAGGGGACGTCAAGAGACCCAGTACTTC
J gene: TRBJ2-3; clone size: NA; V gene: TRBV10-3; D gene: NA; CDR3 protein: CAIKRDGNTDTQYF; CDR3 DNA: TGTGCCATCAAACGGGACGGAAACACAGATACGCAGTATTTT
J gene: TRBJ2-2; clone size: NA; V gene: TRBV9; D gene: NA; CDR3 protein: CASSLGPNTGELFF; CDR3 DNA: TGTGCCAGCTCACTGGGCCCGAACACCGGGGAGCTGTTTTTT
J gene: TRBJ2-2; clone size: NA; V gene: TRBV5-1; D gene: TRBD2; CDR3 protein: CASSLERGTGELFF; CDR3 DNA: TGCGCCAGCAGCTTGGAGCGGGGCACCGGGGAGCTGTTTTTT